The 5 T cell receptor beta chains below come from one sample, sequenced in a study of CXCR3-negative and CXCR3-positive naive CD8 T cells. With UMI labels, 5' RACE was used to prepare the TRB cDNA libraries. For each CDR3 protein, TCRdb gives one entry from its re-call of the 5' RACE reads, without DNA. Recorded for this sample: about 86,000 distinct CDR3 sequences. Findings and limits, study-wide: Naive CXCR3-positive cells had TRB CDR3s more hydrophobic than those of CXCR3-negative naive cells.

These receptors' targets are unknown. The sequenced sample consisted of naive CXCR3+ CD8+ T cells from blood. Regarding subset: CD45RO-CCR7+CD27+CD95- naive CD8+ T cells expressing CXCR3 (TNR3+). These TCRs come from a human donor in good health. Some clones in this sample may be carry-over from other donors' samples.

The CDR3 protein is CASSSGGGGSPLHF. The chain couples TRBV25-1 to TRBJ1-6. The CDR3 is 14 amino acids. Germline V gives CDR1 MGHDK, CDR2 SYGVNS.

The CDR3 sequence: CASSPRDTSNEGYTF. V is TRBV4-1 and J is TRBJ1-2; TCRdb's D call, TRBD1, is unchecked because there is no DNA. The CDR3 is made up of 15 amino acids. Germline V gives CDR1 MGHRA, CDR2 YSYEKL.

This chain connects TRBV12-3 or TRBV12-4 to TRBJ2-1; there is no DNA to check the TCRdb D call of TRBD1. The CDR3 runs to 15 residues. CDR3 residues: CASSLSGGPYNEQFF.

The chain has TRBV27 and TRBJ2-1. The CDR3 contains 13 residues. Germline V gene data show CDR1 as MNHEY and CDR2 as SMNVEV (reference sequence). CDR3 amino acids: CASSRSQYNEQFF.

The J gene is TRBJ2-1, the V gene TRBV7-9; as DNA is missing, the TRBD1 call by TCRdb cannot be tested. CDR3 size: 15 residues. Germline V CDR1 and CDR2: SEHNR, FQNEAQ (reference sequence). CDR3 protein: CASSLTETAYNEQFF. The full variable domain, with the rest looked up from reference TRBV7-9 and TRBJ2-1, is DTGVSQNPRHKITKRGQNVTFRCDPISEHNRLYWYRQTLGQGPEFLTYFQNEAQLEKSRLLSDRFSAERPKGSFSTLEIQRTEQGDSAMYLCASSLTETAYNEQFFGPGTRLTVL.